This TCR beta chain was captured by sequencing in a study of T cell responses to AZD1222 COVID-19 vaccine. CDR3 length: 18 residues. Germline CDR1 and CDR2: KGHSH and LQKENI. Germline trimming cut 1 base from V and 4 bases from J; bases unmatched to any gene: 8. Only in-frame clones appear in the TCRdb table, and some are missing; sequencing was by immunoSEQ multiplex PCR. There are some 140,000 clones in the sample; approximately 92% occur only once, and just over 3% lies in the top ten. The receptor's source is an adult in good health. The sample in question was peripheral blood, obtained on day 0 of AZD1222 vaccination. V is TRBV18 and J is TRBJ2-3; 13 nucleotides line up with TRBD2. CDR3 nucleotides: TGTGCCAGCTCACCACTCCGGACTAGCGGGAGAAGGCCAGATACGCAGTATTTT. Amino acids: CASSPLRTSGRRPDTQYF.